The source of this T cell receptor beta chain is a study of blood T cell repertoires in COVID-19. Study background: Acute-phase and convalescent COVID-19 samples originated in the United States, Italy and Spain. Nucleic acid was either cDNA or gDNA, and it came from T cells, B-cell-depleted T cells, or PBMCs.

In germline, CDR1 is GTSNPN, CDR2 SVGIG (reference sequence). CDR3 length: 13 residues. V was trimmed by 3 bases and J by 1 base, leaving 9 bases between them. As handled by the study authors: From reference gene primer amplification, estimates of nucleated cell counts were derived. Sequenced by immunoSEQ multiplex PCR; TCRdb stores in-frame clones only, minus some. D and trimming were read from the DNA, whereas the V and J calls and clone size are those reported in that table. The repertoire holds 150,000 to 200,000 clones, more than 75% seen once, with approximately 4.5% in the top ten. The TCR comes from a human donor in a cohort sampled during active COVID-19. Sequencing was carried out using peripheral blood. The V and J genes are TRBV30 and TRBJ1-1; D is unclear. DNA of the CDR3: TGTGCCTGGAGGTGGGAGAAGAACACTGAAGCTTTCTTT. Its translation: CAWRWEKNTEAFF.